This T cell receptor (beta chain) was recorded in a study of shared clonotypes between healthy human individuals. Clones were read by immunoSEQ multiplex PCR, and TCRdb kept only the in-frame ones, dropping some. The sample lists around 1.9 million clones; about 93% were seen once. CD45RO-negative, CCR7-selected cells formed the naive CD8 fraction, which excluded terminally differentiated effector memory CD45RA+ cells. Per germline, CDR1 SQVTM and CDR2 ANQGSEA. V gave up 3 bases and J gave up 3 bases; unmatched junction bases: 4. This CDR3 has 14 residues. The chain links TRBV29-1 to TRBJ2-1; 8 nucleotides match TRBD1. This clonotype was obtained from a man between 18 and 29 years old in good health. Some clones in this sample may be carry-over from other donors' samples. The sample taken for sequencing was naive CD8+ T cells from PBMCs. As DNA, the CDR3 is TGCAGCGTTGATGGGACAGGTAGCTACAATGAGCAGTTCTTC. Translating gives CSVDGTGSYNEQFF.